The 12 T cell receptor beta chains reported below all come from one sample, sequenced in a study of blood T cells in healthy people across ages. Through a sample-barcoded 5' primer and a J-beta primer mix, a second PCR was run for about 7 to 12 cycles. TCRdb used MiXCR to reprocess the 5' RACE reads, holding one entry per CDR3 protein. The table has fewer than 900,000 distinct CDR3 sequences, 43% seen once. Material: blood. The receptors were gathered from a woman between 55 and 75 years old in good health.

The table lists this clonotype with a few counts. This chain uses TRBV7-6 with TRBJ2-1; 9 bases fit TRBD1. The CDR3 is 16 amino acids. Germline V gene sequence: CDR1 SGHVS, CDR2 FNYEAQ. Germline trimming cut 8 bases from V and 9 bases from J; bases unmatched to any gene: 17. CDR3 amino acids: CASGFPRDRGNREQFF. In nucleotides, the CDR3 is TGTGCCAGCGGATTCCCACGCGACAGGGGGAATCGTGAGCAGTTCTTC.

The sample holds a few counts of this clonotype. The chain recombines TRBV12-3 or TRBV12-4 with TRBJ2-7; D may be TRBD1 (7 bases). V lost 5 bases to trimming and J lost 6 bases, with 20 bases between them. This CDR3 has 15 residues. CDR3 amino acids: CASSHRSQGGVEQYF. Here the CDR3 DNA reads TGTGCCAGCAGTCACCGGTCGCAGGGGGGTGTCGAGCAGTACTTC.

Only a few counts were recorded for this clonotype. The chain uses TRBV28 and TRBJ2-2; 7 bases are a match to TRBD1. There are 14 residues in the CDR3. V trimming: 6 bases; J trimming: 4 bases; junction bases outside the gene matches: 5. Per germline, CDR1 MDHEN and CDR2 SYDVKM. As DNA, the CDR3 is TGTGCCAGCAGCCGGGACAGCTTCACCGGGGAGCTGTTTTTT. Translated: CASSRDSFTGELFF.

The CDR3 is CASSAQPGLAGGYNEQYF. CDR3 in DNA: TGTGCCAGCAGCGCCCAACCGGGACTAGCGGGAGGGTACAATGAGCAGTACTTC. This sequence joins TRBV7-2 and TRBJ2-7, with 16 bases that match TRBD2. The V segment lost 5 bases and the J segment 7 bases; nucleotides outside the gene matches: 14. Per germline, CDR1 SGHTA and CDR2 FQGNSA. This CDR3 has 18 residues.

Comments on this clonotype: It may be a read error: a sequence one base away is much more abundant. V usage is TRBV4-2 and J usage is TRBJ1-2; D unresolved. From germline, CDR1 is LGHNA and CDR2 YNFKEQ. The CDR3 sequence is 15 residues long. Trimming took 0 bases from V and 7 from J, leaving 15 bases between them. CDR3 nucleotides: TGTGCCAGCAGCCAAGATTGTGCCAGTCTTTTTGGCTACACCTTC. Encoded protein: CASSQDCASLFGYTF.

The chain recombines TRBV20-1 with TRBJ2-1, with 12 bases that match TRBD2. Germline lookup yields CDR1 DFQATT and CDR2 SNEGSKA (reference sequence). The J segment lost 5 bases and the V segment lost 4 bases, leaving 6 bases of the junction unmatched. The CDR3 sequence is 15 residues long. The DNA for the CDR3 is TGCAGTGCTACCCCTTGGACTAGCGGGAACAATGAGCAGTTCTTC. This gives the protein CSATPWTSGNNEQFF.

This clonotype has a handful of counts. The genes are TRBV29-1 and TRBJ1-4; D is ambiguous. The CDR3 has 13 amino acids. V dropped 4 bases and J dropped 3 bases, with 9 bases sitting between them. Germline V gene sequence: CDR1 SQVTM, CDR2 ANQGSEA. In DNA, the CDR3 is TGCAGCGTTGCAGAACAAGCTAATGAAAAACTGTTTTTT. Translation gives CSVAEQANEKLFF.

The chain employs TRBV5-6 and TRBJ2-5; 7 nucleotides align to TRBD1. The CDR3 is 15 residues long. The J segment lost 4 bases and the V segment lost 0 bases, leaving 6 bases of the junction unmatched. CDR1 is SGHDT, CDR2 YYEEEE, per germline. The CDR3 DNA follows: TGTGCCAGCAGCTTGGGACAGGGTTTCGGAGAGACCCAGTACTTC. This translates into CASSLGQGFGETQYF.

V gene TRBV10-3 combines with J gene TRBJ2-2; D perhaps matches TRBD2 (6 bases). CDR3 length: 15 residues. Germline V gene sequence: CDR1 ENHRY, CDR2 SYGVKD. The V end lost 4 bases, the J end lost 3 bases, and 12 bases lay between the germline ends. The DNA of the CDR3 is TGTGCCATCAGTGCGATCCAGCGGGACACCGGGGAGCTGTTTTTT. Translating it yields CAISAIQRDTGELFF.

J is TRBJ2-7 and V is TRBV20-1; 11 bases agree with TRBD1. The CDR3 extends over 15 amino acids. Germline V gene sequence: CDR1 DFQATT, CDR2 SNEGSKA (reference sequence). The V and J ends lost 3 bases and 2 bases, in that order; junction bases with no gene match: 6. In DNA, the CDR3 is TGCAGTGCTAGTGACCGGGACAGGGGGACCTACGAGCAGTACTTC. Protein: CSASDRDRGTYEQYF.

Ten or more counts support this clonotype. The rearrangement links TRBV3-1 to TRBJ2-1; D remains unclear. Germline loops: CDR1 LGHDT, CDR2 YNNKEL (reference sequence). Trimming took off 2 bases at V and 7 bases at J, with 9 bases between the two ends. The CDR3 consists of 13 residues. In DNA, the CDR3 is TGTGCCAGCAGCCAATCTTGGGGAAATGAGCAGTTCTTC. Translating gives CASSQSWGNEQFF.

This clonotype was recorded a few times. The V and J genes are TRBV5-6 and TRBJ2-3; tentative D call: TRBD2 (5 bases). Germline values: CDR1 SGHDT, CDR2 YYEEEE. The CDR3 is 13 amino acids. V lost 2 bases and J lost 7, with 11 bases in between. The CDR3 here is CASSFYGENTQYF. The CDR3 bases are TGTGCCAGCAGCTTTTATGGGGAGAATACGCAGTATTTT.